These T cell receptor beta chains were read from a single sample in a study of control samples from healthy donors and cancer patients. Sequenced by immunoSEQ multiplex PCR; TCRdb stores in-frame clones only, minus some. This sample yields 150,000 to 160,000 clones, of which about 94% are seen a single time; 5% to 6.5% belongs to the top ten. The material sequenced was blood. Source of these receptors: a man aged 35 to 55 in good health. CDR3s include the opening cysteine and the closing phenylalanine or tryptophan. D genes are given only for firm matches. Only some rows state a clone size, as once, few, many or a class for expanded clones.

CDR3nt: TGTGCCAGCACCTTCACCAGGGTGTCGGACTACGAGCAGTACTTC; CDR3aa: CASTFTRVSDYEQYF; abundance: NA; j_gene: TRBJ2-7; d_gene: NA; v_gene: TRBV2
CDR3nt: TGTGCCAGCAGTTTGTGGTTGGAAAGCACGGATACGCAGTATTTT; CDR3aa: CASSLWLESTDTQYF; abundance: NA; j_gene: TRBJ2-3; d_gene: NA; v_gene: TRBV27
CDR3nt: TGCGCCAGCAGCCCGGGGAGGCCGACCCTAGCGGGGAATGAGCAGTTCTTC; CDR3aa: CASSPGRPTLAGNEQFF; abundance: NA; j_gene: TRBJ2-1; d_gene: TRBD2; v_gene: TRBV4-3
CDR3nt: TGTGCCAGCAGCCGGGGACTTCAGAACACTGAAGCTTTCTTT; CDR3aa: CASSRGLQNTEAFF; abundance: NA; j_gene: TRBJ1-1; d_gene: NA; v_gene: TRBV5-4
CDR3nt: TGTGCCAGCAGTGCCGGGGGAAACACCATATATTTT; CDR3aa: CASSAGGNTIYF; abundance: NA; j_gene: TRBJ1-3; d_gene: NA; v_gene: TRBV2
CDR3nt: TGCGCCAGCAGTGACGAGGGTCGGGGGCTTGACTCCGAGCAGTACTTC; CDR3aa: CASSDEGRGLDSEQYF; abundance: NA; j_gene: TRBJ2-7; d_gene: NA; v_gene: TRBV10-2
CDR3nt: TGTGCCAGCCGCGCCGGGACAGGGCCAACCGGGGAGCTGTTTTTT; CDR3aa: CASRAGTGPTGELFF; abundance: NA; j_gene: TRBJ2-2; d_gene: TRBD1; v_gene: TRBV6-5
CDR3nt: TGTGCCAGCAGTTTAGGGCTTGGGGCCGGCGCAGAGCCCCAGCATTTT; CDR3aa: CASSLGLGAGAEPQHF; abundance: NA; j_gene: TRBJ1-5; d_gene: NA; v_gene: TRBV28
CDR3nt: TGTGCCAGTAGTATAGCGTGGCAGGGCGGGAGTAGACGCGCTGAAGCTTTCTTT; CDR3aa: CASSIAWQGGSRRAEAFF; abundance: NA; j_gene: TRBJ1-1; d_gene: NA; v_gene: TRBV19
CDR3nt: TGTGCCAGCAGTAACAGGGTTTTCGGAGAGACCCAGTACTTC; CDR3aa: CASSNRVFGETQYF; abundance: once; j_gene: TRBJ2-5; d_gene: NA; v_gene: TRBV6-2/TRBV6-3